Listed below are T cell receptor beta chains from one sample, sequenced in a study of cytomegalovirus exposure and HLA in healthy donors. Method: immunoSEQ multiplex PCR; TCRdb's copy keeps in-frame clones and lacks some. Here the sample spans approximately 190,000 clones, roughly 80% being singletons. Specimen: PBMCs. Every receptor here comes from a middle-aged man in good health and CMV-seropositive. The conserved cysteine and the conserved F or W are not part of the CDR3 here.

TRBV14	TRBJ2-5	ASSPSGRGETQY
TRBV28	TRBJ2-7	ASRRQEPYEQY
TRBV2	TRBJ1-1	ASSEAYRLNTEAF
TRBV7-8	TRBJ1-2	ASSRRDSSNYGYT
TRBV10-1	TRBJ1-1	ASRPSDGNTEAF
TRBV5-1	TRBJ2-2	ASSLDGSTTGELF
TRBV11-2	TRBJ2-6	ASSLASGSSGANVLT
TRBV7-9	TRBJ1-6	ASSDLGATYNSPLH
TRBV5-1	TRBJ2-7	ASRYPPGHEQY
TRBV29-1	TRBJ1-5	SVRQGGTGQPQH
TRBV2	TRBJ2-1	ATESGDRRNEQF
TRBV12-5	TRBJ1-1	ASGPSHRANMNTEAF
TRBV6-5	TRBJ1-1	ASSYHGTVNTEAF
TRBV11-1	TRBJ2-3	ASSLSQGGTDTQY
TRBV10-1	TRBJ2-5	ASINRAGQETQY
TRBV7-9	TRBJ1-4	ASSPRYEGLATNEKLF
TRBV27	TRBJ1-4	ASSSHRGTNEKLF
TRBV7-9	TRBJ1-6	SSSSHGGQGGSPLH
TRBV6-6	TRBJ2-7	ASTPSGPYEQY
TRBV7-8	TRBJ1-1	ASSLLGRGAYPNTEAF
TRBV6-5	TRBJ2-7	ASSYNPTGGYEQY
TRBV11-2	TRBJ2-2	ASSLGGQGDTGELF
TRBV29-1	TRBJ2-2	SVVTGGSGELF
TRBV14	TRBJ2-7	ASSQEGSGHWEQY
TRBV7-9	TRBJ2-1	ASSLGVTRGRSSYNEQF
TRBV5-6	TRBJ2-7	ASSRLAGVVQY
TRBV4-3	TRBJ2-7	ASSLRGGSSYEQY
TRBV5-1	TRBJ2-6	ASSLERAGANVLT
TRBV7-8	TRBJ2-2	ASNRTRLLAGELF
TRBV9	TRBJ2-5	ASSVGLAGVEETQY
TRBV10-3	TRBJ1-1	AISEKHGGSSNTEAF
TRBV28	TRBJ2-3	ASSLFSGDTQY
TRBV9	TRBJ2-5	ASSASWAETQY
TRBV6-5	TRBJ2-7	ASSYRGALEQY